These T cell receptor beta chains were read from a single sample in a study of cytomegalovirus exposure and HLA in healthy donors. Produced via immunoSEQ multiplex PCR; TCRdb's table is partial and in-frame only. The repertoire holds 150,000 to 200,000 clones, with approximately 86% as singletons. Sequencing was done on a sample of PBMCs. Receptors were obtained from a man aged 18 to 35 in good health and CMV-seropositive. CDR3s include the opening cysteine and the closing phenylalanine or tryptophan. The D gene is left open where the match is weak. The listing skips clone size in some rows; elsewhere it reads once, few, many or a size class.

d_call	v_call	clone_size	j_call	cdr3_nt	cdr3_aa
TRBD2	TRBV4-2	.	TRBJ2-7	TGTGCCAGCAGCCAAGCAAGCGGGGGCCTTGCCTACGAGCAGTACTTC	CASSQASGGLAYEQYF
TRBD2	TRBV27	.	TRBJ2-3	TGTGCCAGCCGAGGGAGGGCTACGCAGTATTTT	CASRGRATQYF
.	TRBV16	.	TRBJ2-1	TGTGCCAGCAGTCCTACGGGTGAGCAGTTCTTC	CASSPTGEQFF
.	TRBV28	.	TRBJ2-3	TGTGCCAGCAGTTTCCAGGCTATAACTAGCACAGATACGCAGTATTTT	CASSFQAITSTDTQYF
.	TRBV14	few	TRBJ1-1	TGTGCCAGCGGGGCCGAATCCACCCGCCCTGAAGCTTTCTTT	CASGAESTRPEAFF
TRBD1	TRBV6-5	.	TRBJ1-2	TGTGCCAGCAGAAAGGACAGGGTGGGTGGCTACACCTTC	CASRKDRVGGYTF
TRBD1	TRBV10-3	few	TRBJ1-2	TGTGCCATCGGGGACAGGGGTGGCTACACCTTC	CAIGDRGGYTF
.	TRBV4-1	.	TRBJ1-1	TGCGCCAGCAGCCACGGGACACCCCACACTGAAGCTTTCTTT	CASSHGTPHTEAFF
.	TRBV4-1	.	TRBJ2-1	TGCGCCAGCAGCCATTTATTAACCAGGATCAATGAGCAGTTCTTC	CASSHLLTRINEQFF
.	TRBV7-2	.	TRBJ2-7	TGTGCCAGCAGCTTTAGTCAGGGACACTACGAGCAGTACTTC	CASSFSQGHYEQYF
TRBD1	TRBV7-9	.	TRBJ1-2	TGTGCCAGCAGCTCAGTGACAGGGGATGGCTACACCTTC	CASSSVTGDGYTF
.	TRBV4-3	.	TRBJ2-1	TGCGCCAGCAGCCAAGATTGGGGGGGCACCTACAATGAGCAGTTCTTC	CASSQDWGGTYNEQFF
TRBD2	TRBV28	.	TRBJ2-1	TGTGCCAGCAAGGGACCGGGACTAGACAACAATGAGCAGTTCTTC	CASKGPGLDNNEQFF
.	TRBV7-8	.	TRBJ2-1	TGTGCCAGCAGCCCGGCCGGCGGGACCATGGGCCATGAGCAGTTCTTC	CASSPAGGTMGHEQFF
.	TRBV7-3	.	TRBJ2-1	TGTGCCAGCAGCTTAGCGGGCCACAATGAGCAGTTCTTC	CASSLAGHNEQFF
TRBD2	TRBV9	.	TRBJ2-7	TGTGCCAGCAGCCGGACTAGCGGGGGGTACGAGCAGTACTTC	CASSRTSGGYEQYF
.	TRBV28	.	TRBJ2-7	TGTGCCAGCAGTAGTGTAGGTGGGGCCTCCTACGAGCAGTACTTC	CASSSVGGASYEQYF
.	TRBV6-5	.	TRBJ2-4	TGTGCCAGCAGTCAATCCCGGGCTCGGGGCATTCAGTACTTC	CASSQSRARGIQYF
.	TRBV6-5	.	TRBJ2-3	TGTGCCAGCAGTCCCGTGGGGCCAGATACGCAGTATTTT	CASSPVGPDTQYF
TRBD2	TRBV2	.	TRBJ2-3	TGTGCCAGCAGTGGCGGGGGGGCCGTAGATACGCAGTATTTT	CASSGGGAVDTQYF
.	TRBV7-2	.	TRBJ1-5	TGTGCCAGCAGCCGAGGGAGCAATCAGCCCCAGCATTTT	CASSRGSNQPQHF
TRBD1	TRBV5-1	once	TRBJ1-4	TGCGCCAGCAGCCCCCGGACAGGGAATGAAAAACTGTTTTTT	CASSPRTGNEKLFF
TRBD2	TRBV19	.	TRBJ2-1	TGTGCCAGTAGCCAACTAGCGGGGGCCCCCAATGAGCAGTTCTTC	CASSQLAGAPNEQFF
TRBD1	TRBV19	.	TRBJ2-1	TGTGCCAGTAGTATTTCATGGACAGGGGGCATCAATGAGCAGTTCTTC	CASSISWTGGINEQFF
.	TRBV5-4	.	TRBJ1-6	TGTGCCAGCAGCTTATTAAGGACTGATGATAATTCACCCCTCCACTTT	CASSLLRTDDNSPLHF
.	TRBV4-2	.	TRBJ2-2	TGTGCCAGCAGCCAAGTAGGCAGGGGAATGGCCGGGGAGCTGTTTTTT	CASSQVGRGMAGELFF
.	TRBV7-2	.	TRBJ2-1	TGTGCCAGCAGCTTAACTAGCAGCTTCAATGAGCAGTTCTTC	CASSLTSSFNEQFF
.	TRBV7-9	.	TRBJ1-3	TGTGCCAGCAGCTTAGCGGTGTTACAGGGAAACACCATATATTTT	CASSLAVLQGNTIYF
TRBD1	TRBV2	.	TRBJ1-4	TGTGCCAGCAGTGGACAGGGGAACAAACTGTTTTTT	CASSGQGNKLFF
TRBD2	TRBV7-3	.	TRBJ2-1	TGTGCCAGCCAGTGGAGCGGGGGGGATGGTGAGCAGTTCTTC	CASQWSGGDGEQFF
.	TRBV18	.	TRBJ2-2	TGTGCCAGCTCACCCAGGGGTTCGAACACCGGGGAGCTGTTTTTT	CASSPRGSNTGELFF